The present T cell receptor (beta chain) was sequenced within a study of blood T cell repertoires in COVID-19. At the level of the study: Material from acute and convalescent COVID-19 was sourced from the United States, Italy and Spain. PBMCs, B-cell-depleted T cells, or T cells provided the cDNA or gDNA that made up the material.

Recovery meant two consecutive negative NP/OP PCR tests, professional clearance, or resolved symptoms. The CDR3 length is 14 residues. Germline-derived CDR1 and CDR2 are LNHNV and YYDKDF (reference sequence). Trimming took 7 bases from V and 3 from J; bases not matched to a gene: 9. In the study's own analysis: The assay estimated nucleated cells by amplifying reference gene primers. The data were produced by immunoSEQ multiplex PCR, yet TCRdb's version contains in-frame clones alone and is incomplete. That table gives V, J and clone size, and the DNA gave D and trimming. The table lists 310,000 or so clones, just over 85% of them singletons.

The sequence came from a woman in her late teens or twenties who had recovered from COVID-19. Specimen: PBMCs or T cells enriched from blood (not recorded which). J is TRBJ2-7 and V is TRBV15; 7 bases are shared with TRBD2. In DNA form, the CDR3 reads TGTGCCACCACCGCTAGCGGAGGGAACTACGAGCAGTACTTC. Protein sequence: CATTASGGNYEQYF.